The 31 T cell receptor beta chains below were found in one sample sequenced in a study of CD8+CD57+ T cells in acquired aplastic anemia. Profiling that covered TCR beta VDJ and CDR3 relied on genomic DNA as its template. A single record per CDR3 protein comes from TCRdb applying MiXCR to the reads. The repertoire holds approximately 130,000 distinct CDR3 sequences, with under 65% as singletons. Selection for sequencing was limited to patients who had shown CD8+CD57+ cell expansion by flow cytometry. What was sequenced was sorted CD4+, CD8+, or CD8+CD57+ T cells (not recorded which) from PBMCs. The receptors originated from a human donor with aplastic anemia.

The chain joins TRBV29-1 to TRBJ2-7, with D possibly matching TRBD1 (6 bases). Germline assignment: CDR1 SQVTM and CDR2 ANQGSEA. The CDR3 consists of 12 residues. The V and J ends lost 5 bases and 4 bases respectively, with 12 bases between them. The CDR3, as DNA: TGCAGCGTTAGGACAGACTTTTACGAGCAGTACTTC. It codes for CSVRTDFYEQYF.

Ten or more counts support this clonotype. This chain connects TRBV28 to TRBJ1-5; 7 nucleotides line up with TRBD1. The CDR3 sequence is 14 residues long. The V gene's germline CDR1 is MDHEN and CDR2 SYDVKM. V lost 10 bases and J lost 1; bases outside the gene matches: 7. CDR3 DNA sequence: TGTGCCAATAAGAGACAGGGCAGCAATCAGCCCCAGCATTTT. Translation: CANKRQGSNQPQHF.

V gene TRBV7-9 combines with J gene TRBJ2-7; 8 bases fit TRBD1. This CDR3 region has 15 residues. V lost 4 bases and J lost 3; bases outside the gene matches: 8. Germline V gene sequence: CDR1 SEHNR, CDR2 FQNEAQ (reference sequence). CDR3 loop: CASSSTDRVYYEQYF. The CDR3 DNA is TGTGCCAGCAGCTCGACGGACAGGGTCTACTACGAGCAGTACTTC.

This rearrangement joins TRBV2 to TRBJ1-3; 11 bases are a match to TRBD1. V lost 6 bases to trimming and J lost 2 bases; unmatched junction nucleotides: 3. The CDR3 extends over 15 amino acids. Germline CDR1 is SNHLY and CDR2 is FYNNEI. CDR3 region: CASSGQGAAGNTIYF. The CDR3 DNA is TGTGCCAGCAGCGGACAGGGGGCTGCTGGAAACACCATATATTTT.

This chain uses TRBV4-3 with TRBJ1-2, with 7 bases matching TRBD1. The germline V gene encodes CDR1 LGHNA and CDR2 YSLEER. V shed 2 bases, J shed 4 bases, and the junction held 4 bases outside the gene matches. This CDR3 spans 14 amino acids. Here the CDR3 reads CASSQIGTVYGYTF. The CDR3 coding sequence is TGCGCCAGCAGCCAAATCGGGACAGTCTATGGCTACACCTTC.

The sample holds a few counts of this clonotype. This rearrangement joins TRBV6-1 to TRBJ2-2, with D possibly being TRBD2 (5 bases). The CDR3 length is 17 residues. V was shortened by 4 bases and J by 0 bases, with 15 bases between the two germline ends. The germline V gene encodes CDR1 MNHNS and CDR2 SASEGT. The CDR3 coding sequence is TGTGCCAGCAGTGCCGTCGTTATGGGAGCGAACACCGGGGAGCTGTTTTTT. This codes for CASSAVVMGANTGELFF.

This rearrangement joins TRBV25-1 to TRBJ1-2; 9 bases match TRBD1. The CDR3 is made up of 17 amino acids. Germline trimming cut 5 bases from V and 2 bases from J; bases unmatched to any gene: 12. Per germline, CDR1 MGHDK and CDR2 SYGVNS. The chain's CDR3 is CASSTTGGVFVNYGYTF. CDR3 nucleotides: TGTGCCAGCAGTACAACAGGGGGCGTCTTTGTCAACTATGGCTACACCTTC.

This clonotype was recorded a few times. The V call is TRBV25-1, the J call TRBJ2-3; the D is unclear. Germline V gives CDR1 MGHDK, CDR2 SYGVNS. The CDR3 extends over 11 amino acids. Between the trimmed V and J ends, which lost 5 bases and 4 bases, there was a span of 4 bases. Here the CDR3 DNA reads TGTGCCAGCAGTCAGGCAGATACGCAGTATTTT. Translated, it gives CASSQADTQYF.

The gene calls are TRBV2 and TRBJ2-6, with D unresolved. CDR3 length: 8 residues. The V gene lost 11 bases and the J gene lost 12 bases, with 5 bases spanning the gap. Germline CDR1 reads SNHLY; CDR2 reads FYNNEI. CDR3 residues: CAAAVLTF. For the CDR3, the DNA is TGTGCCGCCGCCGTCCTGACTTTC.

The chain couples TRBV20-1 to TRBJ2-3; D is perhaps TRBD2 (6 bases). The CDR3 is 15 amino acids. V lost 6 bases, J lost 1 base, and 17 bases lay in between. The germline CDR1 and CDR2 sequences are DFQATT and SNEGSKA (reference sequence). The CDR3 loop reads CSAAVRASGTDTQYF. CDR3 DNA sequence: TGCAGTGCCGCTGTCCGGGCTAGCGGCACAGATACGCAGTATTTT.

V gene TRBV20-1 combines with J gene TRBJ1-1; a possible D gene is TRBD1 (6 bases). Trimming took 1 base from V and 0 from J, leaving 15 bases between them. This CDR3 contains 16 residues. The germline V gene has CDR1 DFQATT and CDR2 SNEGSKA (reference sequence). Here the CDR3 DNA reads TGCAGTGCTAGAGTGAGCGGGGGCCCTATGAACACTGAAGCTTTCTTT. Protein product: CSARVSGGPMNTEAFF.

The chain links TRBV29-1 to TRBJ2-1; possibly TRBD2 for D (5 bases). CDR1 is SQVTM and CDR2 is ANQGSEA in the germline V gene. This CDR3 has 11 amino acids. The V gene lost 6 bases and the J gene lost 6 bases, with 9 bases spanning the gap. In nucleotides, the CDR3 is TGCAGCGTCGTCAGCGGCAATGAGCAGTTCTTC. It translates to CSVVSGNEQFF.

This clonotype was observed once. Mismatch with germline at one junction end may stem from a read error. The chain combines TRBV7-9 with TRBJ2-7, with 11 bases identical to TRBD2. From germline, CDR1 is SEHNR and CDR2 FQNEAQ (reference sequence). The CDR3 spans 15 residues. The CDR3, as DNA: TGCGCCAGCAGCCAGTTGACTAGCGGGATTCGCGAGCAGTACTTC. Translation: CASSQLTSGIREQYF.

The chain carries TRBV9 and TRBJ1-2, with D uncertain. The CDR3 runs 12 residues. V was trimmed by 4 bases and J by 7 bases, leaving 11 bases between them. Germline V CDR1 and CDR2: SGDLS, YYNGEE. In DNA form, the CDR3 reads TGTGCCAGCAGCCTAGTCGAGGGTGGCTACACCTTC. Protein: CASSLVEGGYTF.

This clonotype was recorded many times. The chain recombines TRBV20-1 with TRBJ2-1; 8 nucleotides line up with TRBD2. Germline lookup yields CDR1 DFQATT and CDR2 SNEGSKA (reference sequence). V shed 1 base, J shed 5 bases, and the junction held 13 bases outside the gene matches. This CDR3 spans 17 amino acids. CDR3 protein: CSARGGGRPQLNNEQFF. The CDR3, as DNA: TGCAGTGCTAGAGGGGGCGGGAGGCCACAGTTGAACAATGAGCAGTTCTTC.

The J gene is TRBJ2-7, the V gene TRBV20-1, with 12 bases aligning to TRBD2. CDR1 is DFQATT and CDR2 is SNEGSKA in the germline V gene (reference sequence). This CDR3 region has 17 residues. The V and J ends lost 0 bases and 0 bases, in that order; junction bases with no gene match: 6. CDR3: CSARETSGGRSSYEQYF. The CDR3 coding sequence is TGCAGTGCTAGAGAAACTAGCGGGGGGCGAAGCTCCTACGAGCAGTACTTC.

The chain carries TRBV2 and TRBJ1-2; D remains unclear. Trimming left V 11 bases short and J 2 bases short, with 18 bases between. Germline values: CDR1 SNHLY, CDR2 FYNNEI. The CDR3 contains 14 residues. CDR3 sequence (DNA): TGTGCCGGCAAGGCGGACTACGTCAACTATGGCTACACCTTC. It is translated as CAGKADYVNYGYTF.

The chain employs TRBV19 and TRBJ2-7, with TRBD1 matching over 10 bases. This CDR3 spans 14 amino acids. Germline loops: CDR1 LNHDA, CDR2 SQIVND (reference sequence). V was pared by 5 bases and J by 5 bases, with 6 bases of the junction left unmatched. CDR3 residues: CASSAGQGLNEQYF. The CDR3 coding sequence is TGTGCCAGTAGTGCGGGACAGGGGCTGAACGAGCAGTACTTC.

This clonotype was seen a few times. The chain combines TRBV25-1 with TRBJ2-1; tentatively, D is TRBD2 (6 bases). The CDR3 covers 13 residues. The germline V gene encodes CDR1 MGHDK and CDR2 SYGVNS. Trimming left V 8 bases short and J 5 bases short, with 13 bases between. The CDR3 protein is CASRGYANNEQFF. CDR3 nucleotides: TGTGCCAGCCGGGGGTACGCTAACAATGAGCAGTTCTTC.

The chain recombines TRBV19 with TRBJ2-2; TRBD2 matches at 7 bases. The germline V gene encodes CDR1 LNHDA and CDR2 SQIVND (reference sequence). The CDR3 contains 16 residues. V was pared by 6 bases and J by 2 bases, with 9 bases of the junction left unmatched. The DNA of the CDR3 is TGTGCCAGTAGAGTGAAGACTAGCCTAAACACCGGGGAGCTGTTTTTT. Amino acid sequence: CASRVKTSLNTGELFF.

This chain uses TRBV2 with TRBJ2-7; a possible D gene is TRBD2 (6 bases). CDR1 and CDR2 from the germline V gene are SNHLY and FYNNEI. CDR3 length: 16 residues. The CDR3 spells CARDRGGRGSSYEQYF. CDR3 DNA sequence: TGTGCTAGAGATCGGGGAGGTCGTGGCAGCTCCTACGAGCAGTACTTC.

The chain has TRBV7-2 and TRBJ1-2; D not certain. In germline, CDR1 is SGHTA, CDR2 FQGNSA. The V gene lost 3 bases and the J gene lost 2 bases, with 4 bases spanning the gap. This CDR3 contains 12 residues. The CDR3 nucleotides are TGTGCCAGCAGCTTGATAAACTATGGCTACACCTTC. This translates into CASSLINYGYTF.

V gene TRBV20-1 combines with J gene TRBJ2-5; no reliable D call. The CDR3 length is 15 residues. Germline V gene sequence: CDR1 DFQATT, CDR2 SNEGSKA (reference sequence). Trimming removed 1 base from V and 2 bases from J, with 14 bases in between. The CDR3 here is CSARGSLGQQETQYF. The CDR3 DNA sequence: TGCAGTGCTAGAGGGTCTCTTGGCCAGCAAGAGACCCAGTACTTC.

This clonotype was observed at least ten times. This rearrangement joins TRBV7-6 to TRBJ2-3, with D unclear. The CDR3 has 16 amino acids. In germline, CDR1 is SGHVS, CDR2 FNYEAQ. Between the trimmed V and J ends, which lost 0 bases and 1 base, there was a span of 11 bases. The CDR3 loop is CASSLAWQAGTDTQYF. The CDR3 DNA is TGTGCCAGCAGCTTAGCGTGGCAGGCGGGCACAGATACGCAGTATTTT. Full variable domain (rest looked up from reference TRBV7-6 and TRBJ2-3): GAGVSQSPRYKVTKRGQDVALRCDPISGHVSLYWYRQALGQGPEFLTYFNYEAQQDKSGLPNDRFSAERPEGSISTLTIQRTEQRDSAMYRCASSLAWQAGTDTQYFGPGTRLTVL.

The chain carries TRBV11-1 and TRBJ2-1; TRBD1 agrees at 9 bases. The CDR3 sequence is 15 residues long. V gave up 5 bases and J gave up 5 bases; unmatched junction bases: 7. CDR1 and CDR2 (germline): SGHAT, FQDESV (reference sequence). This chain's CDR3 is CASSLTGGWDNEQFF. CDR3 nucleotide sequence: TGTGCCAGCAGCCTCACAGGGGGCTGGGACAATGAGCAGTTCTTC.

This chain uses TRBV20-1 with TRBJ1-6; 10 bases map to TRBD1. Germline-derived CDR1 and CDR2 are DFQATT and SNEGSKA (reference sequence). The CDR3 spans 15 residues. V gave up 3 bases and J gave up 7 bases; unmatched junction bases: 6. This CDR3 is CSARVPGQGNSPLHF. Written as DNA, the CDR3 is TGCAGTGCTAGGGTACCGGGACAGGGGAATTCACCCCTCCACTTT.

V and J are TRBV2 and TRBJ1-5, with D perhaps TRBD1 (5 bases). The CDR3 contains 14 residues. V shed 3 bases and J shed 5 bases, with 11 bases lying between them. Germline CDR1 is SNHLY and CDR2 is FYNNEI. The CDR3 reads CASSERGGDQPQHF. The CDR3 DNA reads TGTGCCAGCAGTGAGAGGGGAGGGGATCAGCCCCAGCATTTT.

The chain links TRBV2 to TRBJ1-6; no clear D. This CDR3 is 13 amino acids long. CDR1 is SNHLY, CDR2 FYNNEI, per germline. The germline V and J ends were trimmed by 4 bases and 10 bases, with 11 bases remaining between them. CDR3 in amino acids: CASSASSHSPLHF. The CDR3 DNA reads TGTGCCAGCAGTGCCAGTTCCCACTCACCCCTCCACTTT.

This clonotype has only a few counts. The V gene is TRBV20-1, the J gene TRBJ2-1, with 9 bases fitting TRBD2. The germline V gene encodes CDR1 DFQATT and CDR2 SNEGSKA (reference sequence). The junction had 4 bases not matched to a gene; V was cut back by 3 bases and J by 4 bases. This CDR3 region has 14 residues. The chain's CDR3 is CSASGLAGYNEQFF. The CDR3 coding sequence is TGCAGTGCTAGTGGGCTAGCGGGGTACAATGAGCAGTTCTTC.

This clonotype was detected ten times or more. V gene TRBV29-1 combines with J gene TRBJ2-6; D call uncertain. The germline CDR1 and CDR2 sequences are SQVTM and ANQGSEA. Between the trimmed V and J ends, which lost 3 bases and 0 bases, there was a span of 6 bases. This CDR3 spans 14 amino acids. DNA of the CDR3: TGCAGCGTTGATCATGCCTCTGGGGCCAACGTCCTGACTTTC. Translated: CSVDHASGANVLTF.

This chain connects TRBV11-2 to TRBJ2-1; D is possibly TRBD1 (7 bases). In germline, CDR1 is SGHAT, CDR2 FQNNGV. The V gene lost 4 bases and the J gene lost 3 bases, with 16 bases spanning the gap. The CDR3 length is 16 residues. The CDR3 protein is CASSSPSGGGYNEQFF. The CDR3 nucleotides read TGTGCCAGCAGCTCCCCATCAGGGGGAGGCTACAATGAGCAGTTCTTC.